This T cell receptor (beta chain) was retrieved from a study of regulatory T cells in long-lasting Graves disease. Looking at the study overall: Graves' patients diagnosed newly had used antithyroid drugs under 3 months.

The TCR beta library used iRepertoire HTBI primers with Arm-PCR amplification of CDR3. One entry per CDR3 protein results from TCRdb running MiXCR on the multiplex PCR reads. The table has around 450,000 distinct CDR3 sequences, more than 12% seen once. Stated time point: newly diagnosed GD, antithyroid drugs for less than 3 months. With RNA extracted from PBMCs as input, the TCR library was made. This clonotype was seen ten or more times. The data were also submitted as part of a second study, on T cells in Graves' hyperthyroidism and ophthalmopathy.

Sequenced material: peripheral blood mononuclear cells (PBMCs), taken at new diagnosis, from a patient treated with antithyroid drugs. The TCR sequence derives from a woman between 25 and 40 years old with Graves disease.

The CDR3 here is CASSESFAGNTEAFF. CDR3 DNA: TGCGCCAGCAGTGAGTCGTTCGCGGGGAACACTGAAGCTTTCTTT. The genes are TRBV10-1 and TRBJ1-1; D unresolved. Per germline, CDR1 WNHNN and CDR2 SYGVQD (reference sequence). CDR3 length equals 15 residues. Trimming pared 0 bases from V and 1 base from J, leaving 9 bases between.